This entry lists 24 T cell receptor beta chains sequenced from one sample in a study of control samples from healthy donors and cancer patients. Only in-frame clones appear in the TCRdb table, and some are missing; sequencing was by immunoSEQ multiplex PCR. The sample yields 400,000 to 450,000 clones, approximately 92% seen once. Source material: PBMCs. The receptors derive from a man aged 35 to 55 with head and neck cancer.

The chain uses TRBV4-1 and TRBJ1-5, with 7 bases lining up with TRBD1. CDR1 and CDR2 from the germline V gene are MGHRA and YSYEKL. The CDR3 is 18 amino acids. The trim removed 2 bases at V and 7 bases at J, leaving 17 bases unmatched. CDR3: CASSQLVMRQGGWQPQHF. The CDR3 region has the DNA TGCGCCAGCAGCCAATTAGTTATGAGACAGGGAGGGTGGCAGCCCCAGCATTTT.

CDR3 loop: CASNLLSNGYTF. CDR3 nucleotides: TGTGCCAGCAATTTGTTATCGAATGGCTACACCTTC. This rearrangement joins TRBV28 to TRBJ1-2; D remains unclear. Trimming cost V 7 bases and J 6 bases, with 12 bases left between them. The germline gives CDR1 MDHEN, CDR2 SYDVKM. This CDR3 has 12 residues.

This clone was recorded a few times. The V call is TRBV5-1, the J call TRBJ2-5; 8 nucleotides line up with TRBD2. The germline V gene encodes CDR1 SGHRS and CDR2 YFSETQ. The trim removed 4 bases at V and 0 bases at J, leaving 8 bases unmatched. The CDR3 is 16 residues long. The CDR3 sequence: CASSPLVAGNQETQYF. CDR3 nucleotide sequence: TGCGCCAGCAGCCCTTTAGTAGCGGGGAACCAAGAGACCCAGTACTTC. The full variable domain, completed using reference TRBV5-1 and TRBJ2-5, is KAGVTQTPRYLIKTRGQQVTLSCSPISGHRSVSWYQQTPGQGLQFLFEYFSETQRNKGNFPGRFSGRQFSNSRSEMNVSTLELGDSALYLCASSPLVAGNQETQYFGPGTRLLVL.

V and J are TRBV9 and TRBJ2-3; TRBD2 agrees at 10 bases. CDR3 length: 15 amino acids. V lost 1 base, J lost 5 bases, and 4 bases stayed unmatched. Germline V lookup: CDR1 SGDLS, CDR2 YYNGEE. Here the CDR3 reads CASSVLAGAQDTQYF. The CDR3 DNA reads as TGTGCCAGCAGCGTACTAGCGGGAGCCCAAGATACGCAGTATTTT.

In its sample, this clone was seen once. This chain uses TRBV4-3 with TRBJ2-3, with 7 bases identical to TRBD2. CDR1 is LGHNA and CDR2 is YSLEER in the germline V gene. V lost 0 bases and J lost 2; bases outside the gene matches: 8. The CDR3 sequence is 17 residues long. The CDR3 spells CASSQEWASGFTDTQYF. In DNA form, the CDR3 reads TGCGCCAGCAGCCAAGAATGGGCTAGCGGTTTCACAGATACGCAGTATTTT.

The V call is TRBV27, the J call TRBJ2-7, with 11 bases lining up with TRBD2. J was trimmed by 0 bases and V by 2 bases; bases with no gene match: 21. The germline gives CDR1 MNHEY, CDR2 SMNVEV (reference sequence). The CDR3 extends over 22 amino acids. This CDR3 is CASSLRAKLPAASGGSSYEQYF. CDR3 DNA sequence: TGTGCCAGCAGTTTAAGGGCCAAACTCCCGGCGGCTAGCGGGGGGAGCTCCTACGAGCAGTACTTC.

This clone was seen only once. This chain links TRBV6-5 with TRBJ2-7, with D possibly being TRBD1 or TRBD2 (5 bases each). The V and J ends lost 5 bases and 3 bases respectively, with 14 bases between them. Germline CDR1 and CDR2: MNHEY and SVGAGI. The CDR3 sequence is 14 residues long. The CDR3 reads CASSTRDGGYEQYF. The CDR3 DNA reads TGTGCCAGCAGTACCCGGGACGGAGGCTACGAGCAGTACTTC.

The J gene is TRBJ1-2, the V gene TRBV19; D is perhaps TRBD1 (6 bases). From germline, CDR1 is LNHDA and CDR2 SQIVND (reference sequence). The length of the CDR3 is 13 residues. V lost 2 bases and J lost 3, with 7 bases in between. Written as DNA, the CDR3 is TGTGCCAGTAGTATAAACAGGGACTATGGCTACACCTTC. Translation: CASSINRDYGYTF.

The chain carries TRBV5-6 and TRBJ1-2; D unclear. CDR3 length equals 14 residues. Germline V gene data show CDR1 as SGHDT and CDR2 as YYEEEE. V was shortened by 6 bases and J by 3 bases, with 15 bases between the two germline ends. The CDR3 DNA reads TGTGCCAGCACCACGGACCTTGGGGACTATGGCTACACCTTC. Residues: CASTTDLGDYGYTF.

The rearrangement joins TRBV7-2 to TRBJ2-1, with D possibly TRBD2 on 5 matching bases. The CDR3 loop spans 14 amino acids. The V gene lost 1 base and the J gene lost 8 bases, with 12 bases spanning the gap. CDR1 is SGHTA and CDR2 is FQGNSA in the germline V gene. The CDR3 region is CASSLGSSSHEQFF. CDR3 nucleotide sequence: TGTGCCAGCAGCTTAGGTTCTAGCTCTCATGAGCAGTTCTTC.

This chain uses TRBV6-1 with TRBJ1-1; D may be TRBD1 (6 bases). The CDR3 sequence is 14 residues long. Germline CDR1 is MNHNS and CDR2 is SASEGT. Trimming cost V 2 bases and J 4 bases, with 11 bases left between them. The CDR3 loop reads CASSEKRGATEAFF. The CDR3 coding sequence is TGTGCCAGCAGTGAAAAAAGGGGGGCCACTGAAGCTTTCTTT.

The gene calls are TRBV3-1 (or the pseudogene TRBV3-2) and TRBJ1-2; TRBD1 aligns across 7 bases. Losses at the gene ends were 0 bases for V and 2 bases for J; bases not matched to a gene: 3. Germline CDR1 and CDR2: LGHDT and YNNKEL (reference sequence). CDR3 length: 15 amino acids. As DNA, the CDR3 is TGTGCCAGCAGCCAAGATTTCAGGGGGAACTATGGCTACACCTTC. Its translation is CASSQDFRGNYGYTF.

In regard to this clone: The same CDR3 also results from other DNA sequences found in this sample. This chain links TRBV18 with TRBJ1-1; unclear D gene. Germline-derived CDR1 and CDR2 are KGHSH and LQKENI. CDR3 length: 13 residues. The ends were cut back, 2 bases at V and 2 bases at J, with 6 bases in the middle. CDR3 residues: CASSPGENTEAFF. CDR3 bases: TGTGCCAGCTCACCAGGTGAAAACACTGAAGCTTTCTTT. The variable domain in full, completed from reference TRBV18 and TRBJ1-1, reads NAGVMQNPRHLVRRRGQEARLRCSPMKGHSHVYWYRQLPEEGLKFMVYLQKENIIDESGMPKERFSAEFPKEGPSILRIQQVVRGDSAAYFCASSPGENTEAFFGQGTRLTVV.

The CDR3 loop reads CSATPDYGYTF. In nucleotides, the CDR3 is TGCAGTGCTACTCCGGACTATGGCTACACCTTC. The V call is TRBV20-1, the J call TRBJ1-2; no firm D call. CDR3 length equals 11 residues. Germline assignment: CDR1 DFQATT and CDR2 SNEGSKA (reference sequence). Between the trimmed V and J ends, which lost 4 bases and 3 bases, there was a span of 6 bases.

The rearrangement uses TRBV15 and TRBJ2-3; D is possibly TRBD2 (7 bases). CDR3 length: 16 amino acids. The V end lost 5 bases, the J end lost 4 bases, and 19 bases lay between the germline ends. Germline loops: CDR1 LNHNV, CDR2 YYDKDF (reference sequence). For the CDR3, the DNA is TGTGCCACCAGCGTGCGGGGGCTCTTCACACCAGATACGCAGTATTTT. It is translated as CATSVRGLFTPDTQYF. The full variable domain, rest sourced from reference TRBV15 and TRBJ2-3, is DAMVIQNPRYQVTQFGKPVTLSCSQTLNHNVMYWYQQKSSQAPKLLFHYYDKDFNNEADTPDNFQSRRPNTSFCFLDIRSPGLGDTAMYLCATSVRGLFTPDTQYFGPGTRLTVL.

The chain carries TRBV19 and TRBJ2-3; the D gene is possibly TRBD2 (6 bases). From germline, CDR1 is LNHDA and CDR2 SQIVND (reference sequence). V lost 5 bases, J lost 2 bases, and 14 bases lay in between. This CDR3 is 15 amino acids long. Written as DNA, the CDR3 is TGTGCCAGTAGTTCCCCGGGAGCCGCCACAGATACGCAGTATTTT. Translated, it gives CASSSPGAATDTQYF.

The V call is TRBV15, the J call TRBJ2-3; 9 bases align to TRBD2. V shed 5 bases, J shed 5 bases, and the junction held 8 bases outside the gene matches. Looked up from germline, CDR1 is LNHNV and CDR2 is YYDKDF (reference sequence). This CDR3 spans 15 amino acids. This CDR3 is CATSPRREGVDTQYF. In DNA, the CDR3 is TGTGCCACCAGCCCCCGGCGGGAGGGCGTAGATACGCAGTATTTT.

This rearrangement joins TRBV19 to TRBJ2-7, with 14 bases matching TRBD2. The germline V gene has CDR1 LNHDA and CDR2 SQIVND (reference sequence). This CDR3 comprises 16 residues. The J segment lost 3 bases and the V segment lost 3 bases, leaving 4 bases of the junction unmatched. The CDR3 nucleotides are TGTGCCAGTAGTATTGCGACTAGCGGGAGGGGCTACGAGCAGTACTTC. Residues: CASSIATSGRGYEQYF.

This chain links TRBV9 with TRBJ2-1; 10 bases agree with TRBD2. Per the germline V gene, CDR1 is SGDLS and CDR2 is YYNGEE. After removal of 3 bases from V and 5 bases from J, the junction contained 5 bases not matched to a gene. The CDR3 runs to 15 residues. The CDR3 region has the DNA TGTGCCAGCAGCGAGGGGACTAGCGTGAACAATGAGCAGTTCTTC. It specifies CASSEGTSVNNEQFF.

The chain combines TRBV6-5 with TRBJ1-4, with D possibly TRBD1 on 5 matching bases. Deletions cut 6 bases from V and 4 bases from J, with 12 bases between. CDR3 length equals 14 residues. The germline V gene has CDR1 MNHEY and CDR2 SVGAGI. This chain's CDR3 is CASRTTANNEKLFF. In nucleotides, the CDR3 is TGTGCCAGCAGGACGACAGCCAATAATGAAAAACTGTTTTTT.

This chain links TRBV3-1 (or the pseudogene TRBV3-2) with TRBJ1-6; no clear D. V was cut by 6 bases and J by 10 bases, with 10 bases left in between. This CDR3 contains 12 residues. The germline gives CDR1 LGHDT, CDR2 YNNKEL (reference sequence). CDR3: CASRVGRSPLHF. The CDR3 DNA is TGTGCCAGCAGAGTCGGCAGGTCACCCCTCCACTTT.

This chain uses TRBV24-1 with TRBJ2-4; a possible D gene is TRBD2 (7 bases). The CDR3 length is 16 residues. CDR1 and CDR2 from the germline V gene are KGHDR and SFDVKD. Trimming shortened V by 5 bases and J by 1 base, and 14 bases separated the two germline ends. Here the CDR3 reads CATSAGGQGAKNIQYF. CDR3 in DNA: TGTGCCACCAGTGCCGGGGGGCAGGGGGCCAAAAACATTCAGTACTTC.

This clone was recorded only once. The chain couples TRBV3-1 (or the pseudogene TRBV3-2) to TRBJ1-2; D is undetermined. The CDR3 is made up of 15 amino acids. Trimming shortened V by 4 bases and J by 3 bases, and 15 bases separated the two germline ends. The V gene's germline CDR1 is LGHDT and CDR2 YNNKEL (reference sequence). The CDR3 here is CASSRGWGSDYGYTF. The CDR3 bases are TGTGCCAGCAGCCGAGGTTGGGGATCCGACTATGGCTACACCTTC.

The chain couples TRBV2 to TRBJ2-3; D not resolved. The CDR3 consists of 12 residues. CDR1 SNHLY and CDR2 FYNNEI come from the germline V gene. V was clipped by 6 bases and J by 6 bases, with 10 bases between them. The CDR3 DNA is TGTGCCAGCAGCGAAATCGGGGATACGCAGTATTTT. Protein: CASSEIGDTQYF.